This T cell receptor (beta chain) comes out of a study of shared clonotypes between healthy human individuals. Worth noting for this clone: What it binds is not known.

Naivety among CD8 cells was defined by CD45RO negativity and positive CCR7 selection, thereby excluding terminally differentiated effector memory CD45RA+ cells. This CDR3 has 15 residues. CDR1 MNHEY and CDR2 SVGAGI come from the germline V gene. Trimming removed 5 bases from V and 0 bases from J; junction bases left unmatched: 4. Original analysis: From ImmunoSEQ came sequences covering only the junction and carrying no quality scores, so filtering differed. Some clones are missing from TCRdb's copy, which holds only in-frame ones; the method was immunoSEQ multiplex PCR. The DNA was the basis for D and trimming; V, J and clone size are from that table. Of about 700,000 clones in the sample, just over 90% were seen once. General study findings and limits: Generation probability values for non-shared clonotypes were lower than those for clonotypes shared by all four donors. Naive subsets tended to show greater estimated richness than memory subsets.

This receptor was identified in a man aged 30 to 39 in good health. J is TRBJ1-1 and V is TRBV6-5, with 9 bases identical to TRBD1. The specimen sequenced was naive CD8+ T cells sorted from blood. The CDR3 loop is CASSGGQGVNTEAFF. CDR3 bases: TGTGCCAGCAGTGGGGGACAGGGAGTGAACACTGAAGCTTTCTTT.